This record covers a single TCR beta chain. Its antigen remains undetermined. No quality values exist for individual bases; no much larger clone is one base distant. According to the germline V gene (reference sequence), CDR1 reads DFQATT and CDR2 reads SNEGSKA. Measured from the cysteine to the phenylalanine, the CDR3 is 14 residues long. Just the 42-base CDR3 DNA is kept, in frame starting at base 1. Germline trimming amounts to 2 bases on V and 4 bases on J, with 7 as the count of junction bases outside the gene matches. The reads were generated on an Illumina NovaSeq 6000. TCRalpha and TCRbeta cDNA libraries were built by 5'RACE with constant-segment primers, adding sample barcodes and unique molecular identifiers. Trizol reagent was used to extract RNA from every sample. Libraries were amplified in two PCR steps, with a second sample barcode and Illumina TruSeq adapters added in the second step. Libraries were sequenced on an Illumina NovaSeq with 2 x 150 bp paired-end reads. Regarding the original processing steps: Demultiplexing of reads and collapsing into UMI-guided consensus sequences were performed with migec v1.2.7. With mixcr v2.1.11, UMI consensuses were aligned to TRA and TRB V and J templates and assembled into clonotypes. A clonotype was counted as expanded or contracted only if both edgeR and NoisET called the change significant, with noise models trained on biological replicates. For edgeR calls, the thresholds were a false discovery rate-adjusted p below 0.01 and a log2 fold-change of 1. PCA with hierarchical clustering of max-normalized trajectories of the 1000 most abundant clonotypes was used as exploratory dynamics analysis. The CD4 or CD8 phenotype of responding clones was assigned using the separately sequenced CD4+ and CD8+ repertoires. TCRdb trimmed public reads at Q25 via fastp, called clones via MiXCR and kept in-frame beta chains. Each entry is one CDR3 protein sequence, shown with its most common DNA and genes. The V and J calls here are based on TCRdb, not the publication. The sample table lists roughly 400,000 distinct CDR3 sequences, about 15% of them with a count of one. The top ten constitute roughly 21% of the sample.

This entry is derived from a study of T-cell memory formation after mild COVID-19 (dated by TCRdb to about 2021). The study in broad terms: TCR sequence clusters from the two donors were found to be largely donor specific. In a couple of donors, T-cell clones that expanded and contracted after mild COVID-19 were followed by sequencing TCRalpha and TCRbeta repertoires longitudinally. The cohort comprised two young, previously healthy adult volunteers, one female and one male.

What the research found in general, with its limitations: Contracting CD4+ clones were found mainly in CM and EM memory subsets, while CD8+ clones were enriched in EMRA. The second-wave clones that peaked on day 37 were not confirmed to be SARS-CoV-2 specific. Some responding clones were detected in pre-infection memory, which suggested that pre-existing cross-reactive memory T cells had joined the SARS-CoV-2 response. The study covered only two mild cases, and larger cohorts including severe cases with pre-infection samples were considered necessary. From day 15 to 85, contracting clones showed balanced CD4/CD8 phenotypes, whereas a second wave of clones that expanded from day 15 to 37 leaned towards CD4+.

PBMCs were isolated by Ficoll-Paque density gradient centrifugation. This TCR was recovered from a man aged 18 to 29 who had mild COVID-19 (a few samples of this study predate the infection). The sample titles of this study are shuffled in the database, so cell type and time point are left out; the donor was told from shared clones. Input material: PBMCs or a T cell subset sorted from them (not recorded which). This receptor chain uses TRBV20-1 and TRBJ2-5; a stretch of 7 junction bases matches TRBD1. CDR3 sequence: CSARTDRSPETQYF. The nucleotide sequence reads as follows: TGCAGTGCTAGAACGGACAGGTCCCCAGAGACCCAGTACTTC.